This T cell receptor (beta chain) derives from a study of shared clonotypes between healthy human individuals. Findings and caveats of the study: Donor scarcity curtailed the genetic and exposure-history diversity represented herein.

As for this clone: Its specificity is not known.

Per the original methods: Sequence data from immunoSEQ were junction-only and lacked quality scores; consequently, filtering differed. The repertoire was sequenced with immunoSEQ multiplex PCR; TCRdb's copy has only in-frame clones and lacks some. V and J calls and clone size are given by that table; D and trimming were obtained from the DNA. The sample lists fewer than 850,000 clones, less than 95% occurring once. Material for sequencing was memory CD8+ T cells from PBMCs. Subset indicated: CD45RO+ cells pooled with CCR7-negative TemRA cells. The source of this sequence is a man between 18 and 29 years old in good health. Some clones in this sample may be carry-over from other donors' samples.

CDR3 sequence reads: CASRDSRELATNEKLFF. CDR3 sequence (DNA): TGTGCCAGCAGGGACTCCAGGGAGCTTGCGACTAATGAAAAACTGTTTTTT. V is TRBV2 and J is TRBJ1-4; maybe TRBD1 (5 bases). This CDR3 has 17 amino acids. Deletions cut 6 bases from V and 2 bases from J, with 19 bases between. Germline CDR1 reads SNHLY; CDR2 reads FYNNEI. The full variable domain, its missing parts supplied by reference TRBV2 and TRBJ1-4, is EPEVTQTPSHQVTQMGQEVILRCVPISNHLYFYWYRQILGQKVEFLVSFYNNEISEKSEIFDDQFSVERPDGSNFTLKIRSTKLEDSAMYFCASRDSRELATNEKLFFGSGTQLSVL.